The 18 T cell receptor beta chains listed next were all sequenced from one sample in a study of blood T cells in healthy people across ages. Sample-barcoded 5' priming and a J-beta primer mix drove a second PCR of roughly 6 to 12 cycles. Each CDR3 protein is one row after TCRdb ran MiXCR on the 5' RACE reads. This table holds more than 650,000 distinct CDR3 sequences, around a quarter found once. These data were likewise used in another study, on T cells of mothers and their children.

Sequenced material: blood. The receptors were sampled from a boy younger than 18 in good health.

This clonotype was counted only a few times. The gene calls are TRBV7-2 and TRBJ2-5; 9 bases are a match to TRBD1. The germline CDR1 and CDR2 sequences are SGHTA and FQGNSA. The CDR3 spans 18 residues. V lost 5 bases and J lost 3; bases outside the gene matches: 16. The CDR3 nucleotides read TGTGCCAGCAGCCCAGGACAGGGGACGCGTCTTCTTAAAGAGACCCAGTACTTC. It encodes CASSPGQGTRLLKETQYF.

Turning to this clonotype: An end of the junction differs from the germline gene, which may be a read error. The chain carries TRBV10-3 and TRBJ2-7, with D tentatively TRBD2 (6 bases). CDR1 is ENHRY, CDR2 SYGVKD, per germline. CDR3 length equals 14 residues. The chain's CDR3 is CAISGTESSHEQYF. CDR3 sequence (DNA): TGTGCCATTTCCGGGACTGAAAGCTCCCACGAGCAGTACTTC.

This clonotype showed up just a few times. V and J are TRBV10-3 and TRBJ2-5; D remains unclear. Germline CDR1 and CDR2: ENHRY and SYGVKD. CDR3 length equals 12 residues. V shed 0 bases and J shed 2 bases, with 1 base lying between them. The CDR3 region has the DNA TGTGCCATCAGTGAGTCGCAAGAGACCCAGTACTTC. This gives the protein CAISESQETQYF.

Only a few counts were recorded for this clonotype. Compared with germline, one end of the junction differs, possibly owing to a read error. The chain joins TRBV7-2 to TRBJ2-1; 8 nucleotides line up with TRBD2. The CDR3 is made up of 13 amino acids. CDR1 is SGHTA, CDR2 FQGNSA, per germline. CDR3 protein: CASSLERTSPTLF. CDR3 sequence (DNA): TGTGCCAGCAGCTTAGAGCGGACTAGCCCTACCCTCTTC.

A note on this clonotype: One junction end disagrees with the germline gene, perhaps due to a read error. The CDR3 loop reads CANSLDGGGDTQYF. CDR3 nucleotides: TGTGCCAACAGCTTAGACGGAGGGGGAGATACGCAGTATTTT. This chain links TRBV7-8 with TRBJ2-3; D possibly matches TRBD1 or TRBD2 (6 bases each). The CDR3 spans 14 residues. Per the germline V gene, CDR1 is SGHVS and CDR2 is FQNEAQ.

The gene calls are TRBV30 and TRBJ2-5; D unresolved. Germline-derived CDR1 and CDR2 are GTSNPN and SVGIG (reference sequence). The CDR3 contains 15 residues. V shed 3 bases and J shed 1 base, with 15 bases lying between them. The CDR3 DNA is TGTGCCTGGAGGCCCATCGGCCGCCCCCAAGAGACCCAGTACTTC. Its translation: CAWRPIGRPQETQYF.

This clonotype was counted a few times. The chain joins TRBV5-1 to TRBJ2-7; the D is unclear. Per the germline V gene, CDR1 is SGHRS and CDR2 is YFSETQ. Trimming took 3 bases from V and 6 from J, leaving 16 bases between them. CDR3 length equals 14 residues. The CDR3 nucleotides are TGCGCCAGCAGCTCCGACCGTCTTCTACGCGAGCAGTACTTC. As protein: CASSSDRLLREQYF.

This clonotype turned up a few times. The chain couples TRBV3-1 to TRBJ2-5; the match to TRBD2 covers 11 bases. The J call is doubtful: the DNA matches TRBJ2-1 better. Germline CDR1 LGHDT, CDR2 YNNKEL (reference sequence). The CDR3 loop spans 15 amino acids. The DNA of the CDR3 is TGTGCCAGCAGCCAGCCTAGCGGGGGGCAAGAGACCCAGTTCTTC. Translation: CASSQPSGGQETQFF.

The V and J genes are TRBV20-1 and TRBJ1-2; TRBD1 might be the D (5 bases). CDR3 length equals 11 residues. Trimming left V 7 bases short and J 3 bases short, with 9 bases between. Germline V gene data show CDR1 as DFQATT and CDR2 as SNEGSKA (reference sequence). The CDR3, as DNA: TGCAGTGTAGGCAGGGACTATGGCTACACCTTC. This gives the protein CSVGRDYGYTF.

This clonotype was counted only a few times. The chain uses TRBV20-1 and TRBJ2-5; 10 bases fit TRBD2. The J call may be faulty, since TRBJ2-1 better matches the DNA end. CDR3 length: 14 residues. The germline gives CDR1 DFQATT, CDR2 SNEGSKA (reference sequence). DNA for the CDR3: TGCAGTGCCTTGGTAGCGGGGGGCCAAAATGAGCAGTTCTTC. Translating gives CSALVAGGQNEQFF.

This clonotype was seen only a few times. CDR3 sequence (DNA): TGCGCCAGCAGCTTGGCCGGGGGGGGCGTCTATGGCTACACCTTC. The encoded protein is CASSLAGGGVYGYTF. This chain joins TRBV5-1 and TRBJ1-2; TRBD1 might be the D (6 bases). This CDR3 comprises 15 residues. CDR1 is SGHRS, CDR2 YFSETQ, per germline. Trimming removed 0 bases from V and 4 bases from J, with 13 bases in between.

V usage is TRBV4-2 and J usage is TRBJ2-2; a possible D gene is TRBD2 (6 bases). Germline CDR1 LGHNA, CDR2 YNFKEQ. V was cut by 1 base and J by 5 bases, with 14 bases left in between. CDR3 length: 16 residues. The DNA of the CDR3 is TGTGCCAGCAGCCAAGTACCGGGACTCCCAACCGGGGAGCTGTTTTTT. As protein: CASSQVPGLPTGELFF.

The V call is TRBV5-5, the J call TRBJ2-7; no reliable D call. CDR1 SGHKS and CDR2 YYEKEE come from the germline V gene (reference sequence). The CDR3 runs to 13 residues. With 1 base removed from V and 5 bases from J, the gap between germline ends came to 10 bases. The CDR3 coding sequence is TGTGCCAGCAGCTTGTCTATGTGGGACGAGCAGTACTTC. It is translated as CASSLSMWDEQYF.

V gene TRBV7-9 combines with J gene TRBJ2-1, with D possibly being TRBD1 (6 bases). CDR1 is SEHNR and CDR2 is FQNEAQ in the germline V gene (reference sequence). Trimming took 5 bases from V and 7 from J, leaving 12 bases between them. The CDR3 contains 13 residues. CDR3 DNA: TGTGCCAGCAGCCGACTGGACAGAAATGAGCAGTTCTTC. Translation gives CASSRLDRNEQFF. Using reference TRBV7-9 and TRBJ2-1 for the parts outside the CDR3, the full variable domain is DTGVSQNPRHKITKRGQNVTFRCDPISEHNRLYWYRQTLGQGPEFLTYFQNEAQLEKSRLLSDRFSAERPKGSFSTLEIQRTEQGDSAMYLCASSRLDRNEQFFGPGTRLTVL.

The table lists this clonotype with a few counts. The genes are TRBV10-3 and TRBJ2-1, with a weak D call TRBD1 (6 bases). V lost 2 bases and J lost 8, with 10 bases in between. Germline assignment: CDR1 ENHRY and CDR2 SYGVKD. CDR3 length equals 13 residues. Here the CDR3 reads CAISEGGHYEQFF. CDR3 DNA: TGTGCCATCAGTGAGGGGGGACATTATGAGCAGTTCTTC.

The sample holds a few counts of this clonotype. This chain connects TRBV5-1 to TRBJ1-1; possible D gene TRBD1, 6 bases. In germline, CDR1 is SGHRS, CDR2 YFSETQ. This CDR3 is 14 amino acids long. V lost 6 bases, J lost 1 base, and 13 bases lay in between. CDR3 nucleotides: TGCGCCAGCACCGGGAAGGGGGGGAACACTGAAGCTTTCTTT. Amino acids: CASTGKGGNTEAFF.

In this sample, this clonotype turned up a few times. The rearrangement joins TRBV27 to TRBJ1-6; D gene unclear. Germline assignment: CDR1 MNHEY and CDR2 SMNVEV (reference sequence). V gave up 8 bases and J gave up 11 bases, with 13 bases separating them. This CDR3 is built from 12 residues. The CDR3 loop is CASAAQRPPLHF. The CDR3 DNA reads TGTGCCAGCGCCGCTCAACGGCCACCCCTCCACTTT.

This clonotype was counted a few times. The chain recombines TRBV29-1 with TRBJ2-5; D is unclear. The end of the DNA fits TRBJ2-1 better, so the J call may be wrong. CDR1 SQVTM and CDR2 ANQGSEA come from the germline V gene. The CDR3 loop spans 12 amino acids. The CDR3 here is CSSAGASNEQFF. CDR3 nucleotide sequence: TGCAGCTCCGCTGGAGCCTCCAATGAGCAGTTCTTC.